Below are 22 T cell receptor beta chains sequenced from a single sample in a study of cytomegalovirus exposure and HLA in healthy donors. Primers included in the PCR were 60 Vbeta and 13 Jbeta primers. Sequencing used immunoSEQ multiplex PCR; TCRdb keeps in-frame clones, though not all of them. The sample yields 150,000 to 200,000 clones, roughly four fifths seen once. Sequencing was performed on PBMCs. The receptors here all came from a man aged 18 to 30 in good health and CMV-seronegative.

CDR3 residues: CASSIELGRAGGYTF. The CDR3, as DNA: TGTGCCAGTAGTATCGAGTTGGGCAGGGCCGGTGGCTACACCTTC. The chain couples TRBV19 to TRBJ1-2; tentatively, D is TRBD1 (5 bases). Germline V gene sequence: CDR1 LNHDA, CDR2 SQIVND (reference sequence). V lost 3 bases and J lost 7, with 18 bases in between. CDR3 length: 15 amino acids.

V usage is TRBV10-3 and J usage is TRBJ1-2; D may be TRBD1 (5 bases). Germline-derived CDR1 and CDR2 are ENHRY and SYGVKD. This CDR3 region has 14 residues. The ends were cut back, 7 bases at V and 5 bases at J, with 17 bases in the middle. CDR3 residues: CAIIGGGEAYGYTF. The CDR3 DNA reads as TGTGCCATCATCGGTGGGGGGGAGGCGTATGGCTACACCTTC.

V and J are TRBV27 and TRBJ1-1; D perhaps matches TRBD1 (5 bases). V was pared by 5 bases and J by 3 bases, with 19 bases between. CDR1 MNHEY and CDR2 SMNVEV come from the germline V gene (reference sequence). CDR3 length equals 16 residues. CDR3 in amino acids: CASSQTQVLADTEAFF. The CDR3 coding sequence is TGTGCCAGCAGTCAGACACAGGTATTAGCGGACACTGAAGCTTTCTTT.

The J gene is TRBJ2-7, the V gene TRBV27; D perhaps matches TRBD1 (6 bases). Germline V gene sequence: CDR1 MNHEY, CDR2 SMNVEV (reference sequence). V was shortened by 6 bases and J by 1 base, with 13 bases between the two germline ends. The CDR3 is made up of 14 amino acids. This CDR3 is CASRLQGPSYEQYF. CDR3 DNA sequence: TGTGCCAGCAGGCTACAGGGACCTTCCTACGAGCAGTACTTC.

This clone has only a few counts. The gene calls are TRBV5-6 and TRBJ2-1; no reliable D call. Trimming shortened V by 0 bases and J by 0 bases, and 7 bases separated the two germline ends. The germline gives CDR1 SGHDT, CDR2 YYEEEE. CDR3 size: 15 residues. The CDR3 coding sequence is TGTGCCAGCAGCTTGGGCGATCGCTCCTACAATGAGCAGTTCTTC. Translating it yields CASSLGDRSYNEQFF.

The chain uses TRBV6-5 and TRBJ1-5; TRBD1 is a possible D gene (5 bases). Per germline, CDR1 MNHEY and CDR2 SVGAGI. Trimming shortened V by 2 bases and J by 4 bases, and 9 bases separated the two germline ends. The CDR3 is made up of 14 amino acids. The CDR3 nucleotides are TGTGCCAGCAGTTACGCGGGGGGGAATCAGCCCCAGCATTTT. Amino acid sequence: CASSYAGGNQPQHF.

V gene TRBV2 combines with J gene TRBJ2-1; TRBD2 matches 8 bases. The CDR3 covers 16 residues. The germline gives CDR1 SNHLY, CDR2 FYNNEI. V dropped 9 bases and J dropped 7; count of bases not matched to a gene: 17. Here the CDR3 reads CASSPPSPGGQNEQFF. Here the CDR3 DNA reads TGTGCCAGTAGCCCGCCTAGTCCGGGAGGGCAAAATGAGCAGTTCTTC. Supplemented by reference TRBV2 and TRBJ2-1, the full variable domain reads EPEVTQTPSHQVTQMGQEVILRCVPISNHLYFYWYRQILGQKVEFLVSFYNNEISEKSEIFDDQFSVERPDGSNFTLKIRSTKLEDSAMYFCASSPPSPGGQNEQFFGPGTRLTVL.

The CDR3 spells CASSLGGKDTQYF. CDR3 bases: TGTGCCAGCAGCTTAGGCGGGAAGGATACGCAGTATTTT. V is TRBV11-3 and J is TRBJ2-3; perhaps TRBD2 as D (6 bases). From germline, CDR1 is SGHNT and CDR2 YENEEA. This CDR3 has 13 residues. The V gene lost 1 base and the J gene lost 6 bases, with 8 bases spanning the gap.

The chain couples TRBV13 to TRBJ1-3; no reliable D call. The V gene's germline CDR1 is PRHDT and CDR2 FYEKMQ (reference sequence). The CDR3 has 12 residues. Trimming removed 1 base at V and 8 bases at J, with 6 bases between. DNA for the CDR3: TGTGCCAGCAGCTTAGTCCGGGACACCATATATTTT. This translates into CASSLVRDTIYF.

The genes are TRBV5-1 and TRBJ2-6, with no clear D. With 7 bases removed from V and 0 bases from J, the gap between germline ends came to 11 bases. This CDR3 spans 15 amino acids. Per germline, CDR1 SGHRS and CDR2 YFSETQ. The CDR3: CASELTPSGANVLTF. CDR3 coding DNA: TGCGCCAGCGAACTCACCCCCTCTGGGGCCAACGTCCTGACTTTC. Filled out from reference TRBV5-1 and TRBJ2-6, the complete variable domain reads KAGVTQTPRYLIKTRGQQVTLSCSPISGHRSVSWYQQTPGQGLQFLFEYFSETQRNKGNFPGRFSGRQFSNSRSEMNVSTLELGDSALYLCASELTPSGANVLTFGAGSRLTVL.

This clone was seen a few times. The V gene is TRBV9, the J gene TRBJ2-7; 8 bases line up with TRBD1. The CDR3 spans 14 residues. From germline, CDR1 is SGDLS and CDR2 YYNGEE. V trimming: 0 bases; J trimming: 6 bases; junction bases outside the gene matches: 5. The CDR3 DNA reads as TGTGCCAGCAGCGTAGAAGGCAGGGGGCTCGAGCAGTACTTC. Translating it yields CASSVEGRGLEQYF.

V and J are TRBV6-1 and TRBJ2-7, with D perhaps matching TRBD1 (6 bases). Germline lookup yields CDR1 MNHNS and CDR2 SASEGT. V dropped 4 bases and J dropped 1 base, with 17 bases sitting between them. The CDR3 spans 16 residues. Here the CDR3 reads CASSGFPGTQSYEQYF. Here the CDR3 DNA reads TGTGCCAGCAGTGGGTTTCCCGGGACACAGTCCTACGAGCAGTACTTC.

The chain has TRBV6-5 and TRBJ1-2; D gene ambiguous. The CDR3 loop spans 14 amino acids. Germline lookup yields CDR1 MNHEY and CDR2 SVGAGI. Trimming took 5 bases from V and 4 from J, leaving 14 bases between them. The CDR3 protein is CASSESPGAYGYTF. In nucleotides, the CDR3 is TGTGCCAGCAGTGAAAGCCCAGGCGCCTATGGCTACACCTTC.

This rearrangement joins TRBV6-5 to TRBJ2-5; TRBD2 agrees at 7 bases. In germline, CDR1 is MNHEY, CDR2 SVGAGI. V lost 2 bases, J lost 1 base, and 4 bases stayed unmatched. This CDR3 has 15 residues. CDR3 protein: CASSYVGLGQETQYF. CDR3 DNA sequence: TGTGCCAGCAGTTACGTCGGACTAGGCCAAGAGACCCAGTACTTC.

This rearrangement joins TRBV6-1 to TRBJ1-1; D unclear. There are 14 residues in the CDR3. V shed 7 bases and J shed 10 bases, with 22 bases lying between them. CDR1 MNHNS and CDR2 SASEGT come from the germline V gene. Here the CDR3 reads CASTEQSGVRGAFF. The CDR3 DNA reads as TGTGCCAGCACCGAGCAGTCCGGGGTACGGGGAGCTTTCTTT.

Written as DNA, the CDR3 is TGTGCCAGCACGCCGACAGGGACCCTGGGGGGAGGCTACACCTTC. It yields the protein CASTPTGTLGGGYTF. The chain recombines TRBV6-1 with TRBJ1-2, with 7 bases matching TRBD1. This CDR3 spans 15 amino acids. The V and J ends lost 7 bases and 8 bases, in that order; junction bases with no gene match: 16. From germline, CDR1 is MNHNS and CDR2 SASEGT.

The rearrangement joins TRBV4-1 to TRBJ1-2; a weak D match, TRBD1 (5 bases). Germline V gives CDR1 MGHRA, CDR2 YSYEKL. The CDR3 runs to 14 residues. V was shortened by 4 bases and J by 7 bases, with 16 bases between the two germline ends. The CDR3 loop is CASSPDVGGSGYTF. CDR3 in DNA: TGCGCCAGCAGCCCGGATGTGGGGGGGAGTGGCTACACCTTC.

The chain uses TRBV7-9 and TRBJ1-4; D is uncertain. Trimming left V 0 bases short and J 7 bases short, with 9 bases between. This CDR3 comprises 14 residues. Germline CDR1 SEHNR, CDR2 FQNEAQ (reference sequence). CDR3 in amino acids: CASSLAPLVEKLFF. The CDR3 nucleotides are TGTGCCAGCAGCTTAGCGCCACTGGTTGAAAAACTGTTTTTT.

The V call is TRBV9, the J call TRBJ2-5, with 7 positions matching TRBD2. The V gene end was trimmed by 7 bases and the J gene end by 2 bases; junction bases not matched to a gene: 2. Germline assignment: CDR1 SGDLS and CDR2 YYNGEE. The CDR3 has 12 amino acids. The CDR3 sequence is CASGGVQETQYF. The CDR3, as DNA: TGTGCCAGCGGGGGGGTTCAAGAGACCCAGTACTTC.

This clone came up a few times. V usage is TRBV10-3 and J usage is TRBJ1-2, with 8 bases matching TRBD1. Germline V CDR1 and CDR2: ENHRY, SYGVKD. The CDR3 sequence is 13 residues long. V shed 5 bases and J 6 bases; nucleotides not matched to a gene: 5. The CDR3 DNA reads as TGTGCCATCAGTATGGACAGGGAAAATGGCTACACCTTC. Translated: CAISMDRENGYTF.

This clone was observed once. The chain joins TRBV5-8 to TRBJ1-2; 9 bases agree with TRBD1. V lost 3 bases, J lost 5 bases, and 5 bases stayed unmatched. CDR3 size: 14 residues. The germline V gene has CDR1 SGHTS and CDR2 YDEGEE. In nucleotides, the CDR3 is TGTGCCAGCAGCTCAACAGGGGGCTGGTATGGCTACACCTTC. Amino acids: CASSSTGGWYGYTF.

This clone was seen a few times. This chain joins TRBV5-4 and TRBJ2-1; unclear D gene. CDR3 length equals 17 residues. Per the germline V gene, CDR1 is SGHNT and CDR2 is YYREEE (reference sequence). Trimming stripped 4 bases from V and 4 bases from J, with 21 bases between. In DNA form, the CDR3 reads TGTGCCAGCAGCCTTCATTTTAGCCTAGAGGTATACAATGAGCAGTTCTTC. Protein sequence: CASSLHFSLEVYNEQFF.